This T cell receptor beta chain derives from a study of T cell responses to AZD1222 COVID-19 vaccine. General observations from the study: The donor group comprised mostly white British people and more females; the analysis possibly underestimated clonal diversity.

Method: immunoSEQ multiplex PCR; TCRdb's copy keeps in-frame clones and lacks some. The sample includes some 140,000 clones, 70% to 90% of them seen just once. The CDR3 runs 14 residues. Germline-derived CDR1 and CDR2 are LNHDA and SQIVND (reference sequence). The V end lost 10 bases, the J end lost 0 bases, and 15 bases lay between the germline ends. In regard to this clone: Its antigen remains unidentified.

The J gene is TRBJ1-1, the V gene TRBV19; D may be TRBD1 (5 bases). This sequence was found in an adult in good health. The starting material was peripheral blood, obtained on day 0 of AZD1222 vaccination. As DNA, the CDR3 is TGTGCCACCAGGGACGGATTCATGAACACTGAAGCTTTCTTT. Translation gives CATRDGFMNTEAFF.